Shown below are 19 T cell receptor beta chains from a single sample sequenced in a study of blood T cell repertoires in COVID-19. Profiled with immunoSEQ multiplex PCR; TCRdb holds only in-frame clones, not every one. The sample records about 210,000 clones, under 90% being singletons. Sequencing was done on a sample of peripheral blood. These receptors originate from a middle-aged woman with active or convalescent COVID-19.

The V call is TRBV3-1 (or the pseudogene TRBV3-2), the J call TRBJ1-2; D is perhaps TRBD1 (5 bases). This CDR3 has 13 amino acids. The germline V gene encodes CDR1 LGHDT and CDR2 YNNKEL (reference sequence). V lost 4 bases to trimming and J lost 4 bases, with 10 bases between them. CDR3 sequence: CASSPFDSYGYTF. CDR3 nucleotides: TGTGCCAGCAGCCCCTTCGACAGCTATGGCTACACCTTC.

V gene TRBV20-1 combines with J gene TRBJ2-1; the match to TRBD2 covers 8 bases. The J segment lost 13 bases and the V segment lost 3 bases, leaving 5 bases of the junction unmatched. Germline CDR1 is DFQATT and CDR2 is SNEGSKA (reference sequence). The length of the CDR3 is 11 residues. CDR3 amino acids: CSASGREEQFF. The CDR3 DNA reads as TGCAGTGCTAGTGGGCGGGAGGAACAGTTCTTC.

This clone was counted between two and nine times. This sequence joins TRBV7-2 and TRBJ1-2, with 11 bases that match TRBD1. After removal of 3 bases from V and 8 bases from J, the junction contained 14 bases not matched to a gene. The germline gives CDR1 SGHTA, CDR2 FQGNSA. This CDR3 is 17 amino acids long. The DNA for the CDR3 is TGTGCCAGCAGCTTCGAATGGACAGGGGGCGCAGAATCCGGCTACACCTTC. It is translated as CASSFEWTGGAESGYTF.

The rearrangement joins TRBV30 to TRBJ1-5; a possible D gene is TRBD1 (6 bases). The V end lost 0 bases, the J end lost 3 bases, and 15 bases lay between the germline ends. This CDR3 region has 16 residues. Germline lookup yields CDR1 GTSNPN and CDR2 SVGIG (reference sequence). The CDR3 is CAWSVRGQLHNQPQHF. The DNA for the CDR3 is TGTGCCTGGAGTGTACGCGGACAGCTCCACAATCAGCCCCAGCATTTT. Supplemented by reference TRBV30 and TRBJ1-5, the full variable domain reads SQTIHQWPATLVQPVGSPLSLECTVEGTSNPNLYWYRQAAGRGLQLLFYSVGIGQISSEVPQNLSASRPQDRQFILSSKKLLLSDSGFYLCAWSVRGQLHNQPQHFGDGTRLSIL.

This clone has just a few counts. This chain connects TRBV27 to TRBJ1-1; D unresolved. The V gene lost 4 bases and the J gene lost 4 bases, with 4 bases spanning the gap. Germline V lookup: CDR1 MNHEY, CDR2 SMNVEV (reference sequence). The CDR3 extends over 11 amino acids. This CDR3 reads CASSSRTEAFF. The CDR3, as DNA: TGTGCCAGCAGTTCCCGCACTGAAGCTTTCTTT.

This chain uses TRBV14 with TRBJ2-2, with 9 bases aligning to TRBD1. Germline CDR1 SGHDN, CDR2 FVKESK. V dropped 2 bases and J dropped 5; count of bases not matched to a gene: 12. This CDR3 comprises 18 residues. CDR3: CASSQFLSGTGKTGELFF. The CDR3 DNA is TGTGCCAGCAGCCAATTTTTAAGTGGGACAGGGAAAACCGGGGAGCTGTTTTTT.

The DNA for the CDR3 is TGTGCCACCAGTGACCCAATGGGAGGAGGAAAAGAGACCCAGTACTTC. Translating gives CATSDPMGGGKETQYF. The chain has TRBV24-1 and TRBJ2-5; possibly TRBD2 for D (6 bases). Germline V CDR1 and CDR2: KGHDR, SFDVKD. The V end lost 4 bases, the J end lost 3 bases, and 17 bases lay between the germline ends. CDR3 length: 16 amino acids.

CDR3 nucleotide sequence: TGTGCCAGCAGCTTTCGACGGGAGGAGGGGAATGAGCAGTTCTTC. Its translation is CASSFRREEGNEQFF. J is TRBJ2-1 and V is TRBV5-4, with 7 bases identical to TRBD2. CDR1 and CDR2 (germline): SGHNT, YYREEE (reference sequence). The V segment lost 2 bases and the J segment 7 bases; nucleotides outside the gene matches: 9. The CDR3 covers 15 residues.

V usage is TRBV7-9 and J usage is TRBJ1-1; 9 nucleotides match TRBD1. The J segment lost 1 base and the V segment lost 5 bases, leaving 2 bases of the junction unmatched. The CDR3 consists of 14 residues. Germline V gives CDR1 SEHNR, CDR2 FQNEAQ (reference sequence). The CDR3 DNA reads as TGTGCCAGCAGCCCGGACAGGGGGAACACTGAAGCTTTCTTT. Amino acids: CASSPDRGNTEAFF.

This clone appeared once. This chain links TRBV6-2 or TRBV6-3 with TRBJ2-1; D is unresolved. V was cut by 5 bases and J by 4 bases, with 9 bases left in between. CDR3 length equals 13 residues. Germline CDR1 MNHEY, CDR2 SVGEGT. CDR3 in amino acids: CASSAPKYNEQFF. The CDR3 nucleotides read TGTGCCAGCAGTGCGCCCAAGTACAATGAGCAGTTCTTC.

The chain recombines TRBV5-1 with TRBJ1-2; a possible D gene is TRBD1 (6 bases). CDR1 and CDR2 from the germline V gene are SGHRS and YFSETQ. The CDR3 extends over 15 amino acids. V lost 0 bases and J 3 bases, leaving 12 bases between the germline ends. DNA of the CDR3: TGCGCCAGCAGCTTGGCTTCAGGGGTTCACTATGGCTACACCTTC. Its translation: CASSLASGVHYGYTF.

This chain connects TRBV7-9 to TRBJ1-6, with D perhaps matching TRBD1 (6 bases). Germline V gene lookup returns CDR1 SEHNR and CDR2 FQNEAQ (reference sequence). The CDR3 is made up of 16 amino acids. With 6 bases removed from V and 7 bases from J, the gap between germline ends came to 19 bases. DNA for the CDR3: TGTGCCAGCAGACTTTACCCGGGGGGCCAAAATTCACCCCTCCACTTT. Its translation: CASRLYPGGQNSPLHF.

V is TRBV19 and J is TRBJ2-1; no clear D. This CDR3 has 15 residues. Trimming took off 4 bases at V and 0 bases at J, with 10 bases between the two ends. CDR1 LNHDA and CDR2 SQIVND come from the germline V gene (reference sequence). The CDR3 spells CASSTSEFSYNEQFF. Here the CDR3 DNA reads TGTGCCAGTAGTACCAGCGAATTCTCCTACAATGAGCAGTTCTTC.

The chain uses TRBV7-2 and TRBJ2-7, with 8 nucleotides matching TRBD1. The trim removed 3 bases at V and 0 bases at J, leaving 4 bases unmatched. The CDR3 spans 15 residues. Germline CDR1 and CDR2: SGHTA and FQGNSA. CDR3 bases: TGTGCCAGCAGCTTCGACAGGGGAGGCTCCTACGAGCAGTACTTC. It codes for CASSFDRGGSYEQYF.

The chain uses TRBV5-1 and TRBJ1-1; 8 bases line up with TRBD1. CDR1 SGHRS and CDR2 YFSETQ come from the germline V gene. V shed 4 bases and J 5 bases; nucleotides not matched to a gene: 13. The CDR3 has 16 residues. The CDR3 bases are TGCGCCAGCAGCCCCGGACAGGGAGAGTGGGGAACTGAAGCTTTCTTT. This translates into CASSPGQGEWGTEAFF.

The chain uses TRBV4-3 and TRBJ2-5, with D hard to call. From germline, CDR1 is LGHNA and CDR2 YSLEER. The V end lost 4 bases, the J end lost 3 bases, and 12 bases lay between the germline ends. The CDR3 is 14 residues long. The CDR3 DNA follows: TGCGCCAGCAGCCGAGGCCTCGTAAAAGAGACCCAGTACTTC. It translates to CASSRGLVKETQYF.

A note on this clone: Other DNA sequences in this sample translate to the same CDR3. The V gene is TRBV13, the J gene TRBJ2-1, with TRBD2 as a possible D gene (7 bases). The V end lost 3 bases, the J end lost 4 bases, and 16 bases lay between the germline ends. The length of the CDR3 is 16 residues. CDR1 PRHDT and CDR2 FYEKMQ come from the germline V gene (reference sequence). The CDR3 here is CASSFFGGGRYNEQFF. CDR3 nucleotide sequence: TGTGCCAGCAGCTTTTTTGGGGGGGGCAGATACAATGAGCAGTTCTTC.

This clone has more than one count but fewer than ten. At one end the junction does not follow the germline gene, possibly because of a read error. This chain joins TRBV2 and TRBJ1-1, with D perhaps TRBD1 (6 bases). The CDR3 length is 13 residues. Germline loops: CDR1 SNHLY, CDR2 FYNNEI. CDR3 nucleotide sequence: TGTGCCAGCAGTACCACAGGGAACGCTGAAGCTTTCTTT. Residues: CASSTTGNAEAFF.

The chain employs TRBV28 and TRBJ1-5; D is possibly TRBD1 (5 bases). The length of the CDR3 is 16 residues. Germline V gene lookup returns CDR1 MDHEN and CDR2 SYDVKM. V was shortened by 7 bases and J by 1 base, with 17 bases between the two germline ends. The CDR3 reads CASTLWGVESNQPQHF. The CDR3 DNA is TGTGCCAGCACCCTCTGGGGGGTAGAAAGCAATCAGCCCCAGCATTTT.